This T cell receptor (beta chain) was retrieved from a study of T-cell memory formation after mild COVID-19. The CDR3 runs to 15 residues. Germline V lookup: CDR1 ENHRY, CDR2 SYGVKD. V gave up 5 bases and J gave up 0 bases, with 14 bases separating them. One entry per CDR3 protein results from TCRdb running MiXCR on the 5' RACE reads. The table includes 150,000 to 200,000 distinct CDR3 sequences, 20% to 25% detected once. This clonotype was seen a few times. The TCR sequence derives from an adult woman who had mild COVID-19 (a few samples of this study predate the infection). Cell type and time point are not known. This sequence joins TRBV10-3 and TRBJ2-7, with D perhaps given as TRBD1 or TRBD2 (7 bases each). The sample was PBMCs or a T cell subset sorted from them (not recorded which). In nucleotides, the CDR3 is TGTGCCATCAGTAGCGGGACAGCCACCTCCTACGAGCAGTACTTC. Protein product: CAISSGTATSYEQYF.